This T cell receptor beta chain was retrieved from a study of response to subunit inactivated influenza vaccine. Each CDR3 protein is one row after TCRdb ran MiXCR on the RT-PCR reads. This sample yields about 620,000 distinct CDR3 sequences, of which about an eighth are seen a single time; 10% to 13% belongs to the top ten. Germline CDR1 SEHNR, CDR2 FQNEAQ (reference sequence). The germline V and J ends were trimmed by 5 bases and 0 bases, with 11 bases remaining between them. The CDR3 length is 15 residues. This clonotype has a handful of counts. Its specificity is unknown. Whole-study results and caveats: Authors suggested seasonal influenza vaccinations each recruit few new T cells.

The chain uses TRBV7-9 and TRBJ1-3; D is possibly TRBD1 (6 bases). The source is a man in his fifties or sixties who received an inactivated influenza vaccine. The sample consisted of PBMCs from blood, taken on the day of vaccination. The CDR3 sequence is CASSETGNSGNTIYF. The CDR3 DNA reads TGTGCCAGCAGCGAGACAGGAAACTCTGGAAACACCATATATTTT.